These 19 T cell receptor beta chains came from one sample sequenced in a study of beta chain features in type 1 diabetes. TCRB transcripts that were expressed got sequenced, as all of the isolated RNA had been reverse transcribed. The repertoire was sequenced with immunoSEQ multiplex PCR; TCRdb's copy has only in-frame clones and lacks some. Here the sample spans about 370,000 clones, roughly 16% being singletons. The sample comprised naive CD4+ T cells from blood. The receptors were gathered from a woman between 18 and 29 years old in good health.

The V call is TRBV28, the J call TRBJ2-3; TRBD2 is a possible D gene (5 bases). CDR1 is MDHEN and CDR2 is SYDVKM in the germline V gene. V dropped 7 bases and J dropped 3 bases, with 11 bases sitting between them. CDR3 size: 13 residues. CDR3 nucleotide sequence: TGTGCCAGCACCAATTCGGGAACAGATACGCAGTATTTT. This translates into CASTNSGTDTQYF. Variable domain in full (rest from reference TRBV28 and TRBJ2-3): DVKVTQSSRYLVKRTGEKVFLECVQDMDHENMFWYRQDPGLGLRLIYFSYDVKMKEKGDIPEGYSVSREKKERFSLILESASTNQTSMYLCASTNSGTDTQYFGPGTRLTVL.

This clone was found a few times. This chain uses TRBV6-1 with TRBJ2-3; the D gene is possibly TRBD1 (6 bases). CDR3 length: 14 residues. Per germline, CDR1 MNHNS and CDR2 SASEGT. Trimming removed 6 bases from V and 0 bases from J, with 10 bases in between. The CDR3 protein is CASRRDKSTDTQYF. Written as DNA, the CDR3 is TGTGCCAGCAGACGGGACAAGAGCACAGATACGCAGTATTTT.

CDR3 in DNA: TGTGCCTGGACCCTCGGGACAGGGGCTGGAAACACCATATATTTT. This sequence encodes CAWTLGTGAGNTIYF. The J gene is TRBJ1-3, the V gene TRBV30; TRBD1 aligns across 10 bases. Germline V lookup: CDR1 GTSNPN, CDR2 SVGIG (reference sequence). Trimming removed 4 bases from V and 2 bases from J; junction bases left unmatched: 5. CDR3 length: 15 amino acids.

The chain links TRBV11-2 to TRBJ2-1, with D unclear. The length of the CDR3 is 14 residues. The V and J ends lost 1 base and 5 bases respectively, with 9 bases between them. Germline V lookup: CDR1 SGHAT, CDR2 FQNNGV. The DNA for the CDR3 is TGTGCCAGCAGCTTAGGGCAGGCCAACAATGAGCAGTTCTTC. Its protein is CASSLGQANNEQFF.

A few counts support this clone. The CDR3 region is CASSYDFQTSSLYEQYF. In DNA, the CDR3 is TGTGCCAGCAGCTACGACTTTCAGACTAGTAGTCTCTACGAGCAGTACTTC. V usage is TRBV4-2 and J usage is TRBJ2-7, with D possibly matching TRBD2 (6 bases). This CDR3 has 17 residues. Looked up from germline, CDR1 is LGHNA and CDR2 is YNFKEQ. Trimming took 5 bases from V and 3 from J, leaving 23 bases between them.

This clone appeared once. The V call is TRBV11-2, the J call TRBJ2-1; 11 nucleotides align to TRBD2. Germline lookup yields CDR1 SGHAT and CDR2 FQNNGV. The CDR3 extends over 14 amino acids. V trimming: 1 base; J trimming: 9 bases; junction bases outside the gene matches: 2. The CDR3: CASSLASGRSEQFF. The CDR3 bases are TGTGCCAGCAGCTTAGCTAGCGGGAGGAGTGAGCAGTTCTTC.

The sample holds a few counts of this clone. The chain joins TRBV7-2 to TRBJ1-5; D is possibly TRBD1 (6 bases). CDR1 is SGHTA, CDR2 FQGNSA, per germline. Trimming removed 1 base at V and 5 bases at J, with 15 bases between. The CDR3 is 16 amino acids. CDR3 in amino acids: CASSLVSGRGYQPQHF. In DNA form, the CDR3 reads TGTGCCAGCAGCTTAGTCAGTGGCAGGGGCTATCAGCCCCAGCATTTT.

The chain carries TRBV7-2 and TRBJ2-1, with D maybe TRBD1 (8 bases). The V gene lost 5 bases and the J gene lost 4 bases, with 18 bases spanning the gap. Germline CDR1 is SGHTA and CDR2 is FQGNSA. The CDR3 runs to 16 residues. The CDR3 protein is CASSANRGGSYNEQFF. CDR3 DNA: TGTGCCAGCAGCGCCAACAGGGGGGGGTCATACAATGAGCAGTTCTTC.

This clone occurred a few times. The chain combines TRBV5-4 with TRBJ2-7; perhaps TRBD2 as D (5 bases). Per the germline V gene, CDR1 is SGHNT and CDR2 is YYREEE (reference sequence). The CDR3 loop spans 12 amino acids. The V and J ends lost 5 bases and 3 bases respectively, with 9 bases between them. The CDR3: CASSPDYYEQYF. DNA of the CDR3: TGTGCCAGCAGTCCCGACTACTACGAGCAGTACTTC. The complete variable domain, with remaining parts taken from reference TRBV5-4 and TRBJ2-7, reads ETGVTQSPTHLIKTRGQQVTLRCSSQSGHNTVSWYQQALGQGPQFIFQYYREEENGRGNFPPRFSGLQFPNYSSELNVNALELDDSALYLCASSPDYYEQYFGPGTRLTVT.

The rearrangement uses TRBV5-1 and TRBJ2-3; TRBD1 agrees at 9 bases. The CDR3 sequence is 14 residues long. After removal of 7 bases from V and 5 bases from J, the junction contained 8 bases not matched to a gene. The germline V gene has CDR1 SGHRS and CDR2 YFSETQ. The CDR3 loop is CASLADRGGDTQYF. Written as DNA, the CDR3 is TGCGCCAGCCTGGCGGACAGGGGAGGAGATACGCAGTATTTT.

The V call is TRBV28, the J call TRBJ2-1, with D possibly being TRBD2 (5 bases). V lost 3 bases, J lost 13 bases, and 10 bases lay in between. Germline V gives CDR1 MDHEN, CDR2 SYDVKM. The CDR3 covers 11 residues. CDR3 sequence: CASSLGGPQFF. The CDR3, as DNA: TGTGCCAGCAGTTTGGGCGGGCCCCAGTTCTTC. The full variable domain, rest sourced from reference TRBV28 and TRBJ2-1, is DVKVTQSSRYLVKRTGEKVFLECVQDMDHENMFWYRQDPGLGLRLIYFSYDVKMKEKGDIPEGYSVSREKKERFSLILESASTNQTSMYLCASSLGGPQFFGPGTRLTVL.

The chain links TRBV28 to TRBJ2-6, with 12 nucleotides matching TRBD1. The CDR3 loop spans 18 amino acids. The V gene end was trimmed by 8 bases and the J gene end by 2 bases; junction bases not matched to a gene: 10. CDR1 MDHEN and CDR2 SYDVKM come from the germline V gene. CDR3 sequence reads: CASLLSGQGAPGANVLTF. Here the CDR3 DNA reads TGTGCCAGCCTACTTTCGGGACAGGGGGCGCCTGGGGCCAACGTCCTGACTTTC. The full variable domain, completed using reference TRBV28 and TRBJ2-6, is DVKVTQSSRYLVKRTGEKVFLECVQDMDHENMFWYRQDPGLGLRLIYFSYDVKMKEKGDIPEGYSVSREKKERFSLILESASTNQTSMYLCASLLSGQGAPGANVLTFGAGSRLTVL.

The chain recombines TRBV28 with TRBJ2-1, with 10 nucleotides matching TRBD2. CDR3 length: 18 residues. V was clipped by 4 bases and J by 7 bases; unmatched bases: 16. Germline CDR1 MDHEN, CDR2 SYDVKM. The DNA of the CDR3 is TGTGCCAGCAGTTCCGGACCAGCGGGAGGGCCCTCGGGGAATGAGCAGTTCTTC. This codes for CASSSGPAGGPSGNEQFF.

This clone was observed a few times. V gene TRBV30 combines with J gene TRBJ2-5; D may be TRBD2 (6 bases). Germline CDR1 GTSNPN, CDR2 SVGIG (reference sequence). The CDR3 is 13 amino acids. V lost 3 bases, J lost 5 bases, and 13 bases lay in between. CDR3 residues: CAWSPGVLETQYF. DNA for the CDR3: TGTGCCTGGAGCCCGGGGGTTTTGGAGACCCAGTACTTC.

V and J are TRBV4-1 and TRBJ2-1; no definite D call. This CDR3 has 13 residues. Trimming left V 6 bases short and J 6 bases short, with 12 bases between. Germline loops: CDR1 MGHRA, CDR2 YSYEKL. The CDR3 DNA is TGCGCCAGCAGTTACAGTTTCCCCAATGAGCAGTTCTTC. Residues: CASSYSFPNEQFF.

This clone was observed a handful of times. The CDR3: CASSQVSGVYNEQFF. For the CDR3, the DNA is TGTGCCAGCAGCCAAGTTAGCGGGGTGTACAATGAGCAGTTCTTC. V usage is TRBV14 and J usage is TRBJ2-1; 8 positions match TRBD2. Trimming took 1 base from V and 4 from J; bases not matched to a gene: 3. Germline lookup yields CDR1 SGHDN and CDR2 FVKESK. CDR3 length: 15 amino acids.

This clone has more than one count but fewer than ten. The V gene is TRBV7-9, the J gene TRBJ2-1; possible D gene TRBD1, 6 bases. The CDR3 totals 17 residues. CDR1 and CDR2 from the germline V gene are SEHNR and FQNEAQ (reference sequence). Deletions cut 5 bases from V and 4 bases from J, with 21 bases between. Written as DNA, the CDR3 is TGTGCCAGCAGCACTGGGGGCCAGCGGAAACCATACAATGAGCAGTTCTTC. This translates into CASSTGGQRKPYNEQFF.

V gene TRBV6-5 combines with J gene TRBJ2-5; a possible D gene is TRBD1 (5 bases). The CDR3 contains 15 residues. Germline V gene sequence: CDR1 MNHEY, CDR2 SVGAGI. Between the trimmed V and J ends, which lost 3 bases and 7 bases, there was a span of 18 bases. CDR3 DNA: TGTGCCAGCAGTTATCTTCTAGGGGCGCGTGGGACCCAGTACTTC. This translates into CASSYLLGARGTQYF.

The chain combines TRBV30 with TRBJ2-5, with D uncertain. The germline V gene has CDR1 GTSNPN and CDR2 SVGIG (reference sequence). V lost 0 bases to trimming and J lost 1 base, with 15 bases between them. The length of the CDR3 is 16 residues. The CDR3: CAWSVGLGLTQETQYF. The CDR3 nucleotides read TGTGCCTGGAGTGTTGGATTGGGCCTTACCCAAGAGACCCAGTACTTC. The full variable domain, completed using reference TRBV30 and TRBJ2-5, is SQTIHQWPATLVQPVGSPLSLECTVEGTSNPNLYWYRQAAGRGLQLLFYSVGIGQISSEVPQNLSASRPQDRQFILSSKKLLLSDSGFYLCAWSVGLGLTQETQYFGPGTRLLVL.